This is a list of T cell receptor beta chains from one sample in a study of blood T cell repertoires in COVID-19. Clones were read by immunoSEQ multiplex PCR, and TCRdb kept only the in-frame ones, dropping some. The sample holds about 200,000 clones, about 85% seen once. Sequenced input: peripheral blood. The receptor set was obtained from a woman of 80 years or more with acute or convalescent COVID-19. CDR3s include the opening cysteine and the closing phenylalanine or tryptophan.

V gene	CDR3 protein
TRBV7-3	CASSVTTSGKNTGELFF
TRBV5-1	CASSLGGTGELFF
TRBV7-2	CASSLTGGPMETQYF
TRBV12-3/TRBV12-4	CASSPRGAGEQYF
TRBV6-6	CASSHQTGREQFF
TRBV27	CASSLGGKLNTEAFF
TRBV7-9	CASSRSGGGELFF
TRBV7-9	CASSLGLRQVNTEAFF
TRBV6-5	CASSYAVGTGWPPLHF
TRBV7-9	CASSSAGFPPYGYTF
TRBV5-6	CASSQGGRRNQPQHF
TRBV27	CASSRGRDARQPQHF
TRBV6-5	CASSYRGINTGELFF
TRBV18	CASSSDIEETQYF
TRBV9	CASSADRGREKLFF
TRBV29-1	CSVVAWGYGLAGVNEQFF
TRBV3-1/TRBV3-2	CASSQDTNQPQHF
TRBV5-4	CASTSTSGSYEQYF
TRBV28	CASTPGLSYEQYF